Listed below are T cell receptor beta chains from one sample, sequenced in a study of identical twins. TCRdb redid the calling of the 5' RACE reads with MiXCR, one entry per CDR3 protein. This sample has hundreds of thousands of distinct CDR3 sequences, with around 9.6% found just once. The sequenced sample was memory (CD45RO+) T cells sorted from blood. These receptors all come from a woman aged 18-29 years in good health. Both conserved end residues are part of each CDR3. D genes are given only for firm matches. Not all rows give a size; the values are once, few, many and, for expanded clones, a class.

D gene	CDR3 length	V gene	J gene	clone size	CDR3 protein	CDR3 DNA
NA	16	TRBV7-2	TRBJ2-3	many	CASSLVPDPSTDTQYF	TGTGCCAGCAGCTTGGTCCCTGACCCAAGCACAGATACGCAGTATTTT
NA	12	TRBV20-1	TRBJ1-2	NA	CSASPGLYGYTF	TGCAGTGCTAGTCCCGGGCTCTATGGCTACACCTTC
NA	14	TRBV6-1	TRBJ1-1	medium-sized	CASSPPVGNTEAFF	TGTGCCAGCAGTCCCCCGGTGGGGAACACTGAAGCTTTCTTT
NA	12	TRBV7-2	TRBJ2-3	NA	CASSSIANTQYF	TGTGCCAGCAGCTCGATAGCAAATACGCAGTATTTT
NA	15	TRBV7-6	TRBJ1-5	few	CASSLGSVGNQPQHF	TGTGCCAGCAGCTTGGGGTCCGTCGGCAATCAGCCCCAGCATTTT
TRBD2	16	TRBV6-5	TRBJ2-3	NA	CASSYVRSGGLATQYF	TGTGCCAGCAGTTACGTTAGGTCGGGAGGTTTGGCTACGCAGTATTTT
NA	14	TRBV20-1	TRBJ2-5	NA	CSASPEVGQETQYF	TGCAGTGCTAGTCCTGAAGTAGGTCAAGAGACCCAGTACTTC
NA	14	TRBV7-9	TRBJ1-1	few	CASTVNSGTTEAFF	TGTGCCAGCACCGTAAATTCAGGGACCACTGAAGCTTTCTTT
TRBD1	17	TRBV6-2/TRBV6-3	TRBJ1-5	NA	CASTPITGTGGNQPQHF	TGTGCCAGCACCCCGATTACCGGGACAGGGGGGAATCAGCCCCAGCATTTT
NA	15	TRBV27	TRBJ2-3	NA	CASSPQGLGTDTQYF	TGTGCCAGCAGTCCTCAGGGACTGGGAACAGATACGCAGTATTTT
NA	15	TRBV20-1	TRBJ2-6	NA	CSATDWGSGANVLTF	TGCAGTGCAACGGACTGGGGCTCTGGGGCCAACGTCCTGACTTTC
NA	16	TRBV9	TRBJ2-3	few	CASSVGGAEATDTQYF	TGTGCCAGCAGCGTAGGGGGCGCAGAAGCTACAGATACGCAGTATTTT
NA	14	TRBV12-3/TRBV12-4	TRBJ2-2	few	CASRARGDTGELFF	TGTGCCAGCAGAGCCAGGGGGGACACCGGGGAGCTGTTTTTT
TRBD2	15	TRBV20-1	TRBJ2-3	NA	CSASPLAGGRDTQYF	TGCAGTGCTAGCCCCCTGGCGGGGGGGCGAGATACGCAGTATTTT
NA	17	TRBV24-1	TRBJ2-3	NA	CAKPFGRQATGTDTQYF	TGTGCCAAACCCTTTGGGCGGCAGGCAACCGGCACAGATACGCAGTATTTT
NA	16	TRBV6-2/TRBV6-3	TRBJ2-3	few	CASTLANRGITDTQYF	TGTGCCAGCACCCTGGCGAATCGCGGGATCACAGATACGCAGTATTTT
TRBD1	14	TRBV15	TRBJ2-3	many	CATSRQGAGDTQYF	TGTGCCACCAGCCGACAGGGGGCTGGGGATACGCAGTATTTT
NA	14	TRBV5-1	TRBJ2-7	NA	CASSLSLSSYEQYF	TGCGCCAGCAGCTTGTCGTTGAGCTCCTACGAGCAGTACTTC
NA	16	TRBV11-2	TRBJ2-5	few	CASSRRVNREPETQYF	TGTGCCAGCAGCCGCCGGGTTAACAGGGAGCCAGAGACCCAGTACTTC
NA	13	TRBV20-1	TRBJ2-5	few	CSASGAAEETQYF	TGCAGTGCTAGTGGAGCGGCCGAAGAGACCCAGTACTTC
TRBD1	13	TRBV12-3/TRBV12-4	TRBJ1-2	NA	CASSRDRGSSYTF	TGTGCCAGCAGCCGGGACAGGGGCTCTAGCTACACCTTC
NA	15	TRBV20-1	TRBJ2-7	few	CSARDPLGPSYEQYF	TGCAGTGCTAGAGACCCTCTGGGACCTTCCTACGAGCAGTACTTC
NA	12	TRBV20-1	TRBJ1-2	few	CSASGQYYGYTF	TGCAGTGCTAGTGGACAGTACTATGGCTACACCTTC
NA	14	TRBV7-2	TRBJ1-4	few	CASSFFLGEGKLFF	TGTGCCAGCAGCTTTTTCTTGGGGGAGGGAAAACTGTTTTTT
NA	13	TRBV10-1	TRBJ2-7	few	CASSSADGYEQYF	TGCGCCAGCAGTTCCGCGGACGGTTACGAGCAGTACTTC
NA	14	TRBV2	TRBJ2-3	many	CASSEAVNTDTQYF	TGTGCCAGCAGTGAAGCGGTTAACACAGATACGCAGTATTTT
TRBD1	15	TRBV25-1	TRBJ2-7	NA	CASSGGTGRTYEQYF	TGTGCCAGCAGTGGCGGGACAGGGCGAACCTACGAGCAGTACTTC
NA	15	TRBV7-9	TRBJ1-2	few	CASSSMSGGAHGYTF	TGTGCCAGCAGCAGTATGTCTGGGGGAGCGCATGGCTACACCTTC
NA	12	TRBV7-2	TRBJ2-3	NA	CASSLNRDTQYF	TGTGCCAGCAGCTTAAATCGCGATACGCAGTATTTT
TRBD1	17	TRBV5-1	TRBJ1-1	few	CASSYGTGGLMNTEAFF	TGCGCCAGCAGCTACGGGACAGGGGGCCTCATGAACACTGAAGCTTTCTTT
NA	16	TRBV4-2	TRBJ2-1	many	CASSQDRLGFYNEQFF	TGTGCCAGCAGCCAAGATAGACTAGGTTTCTACAATGAGCAGTTCTTC
NA	15	TRBV14	TRBJ2-3	NA	CASKPKGTLLDTQYF	TGTGCCAGCAAACCGAAGGGGACTCTTTTAGATACGCAGTATTTT
NA	13	TRBV6-1	TRBJ1-1	many	CASGFTLNTEAFF	TGTGCCAGTGGGTTCACTCTGAACACTGAAGCTTTCTTT
TRBD2	16	TRBV6-5	TRBJ2-1	many	CASSYIGTSGINEQFF	TGTGCCAGCAGTTATATAGGGACTAGCGGTATTAATGAGCAGTTCTTC
NA	15	TRBV2	TRBJ2-1	NA	CASSEERVTGNEQFF	TGTGCCAGCAGTGAAGAGAGGGTTACGGGTAATGAGCAGTTCTTC
NA	15	TRBV20-1	TRBJ2-2	few	CSARVLLANTGELFF	TGCAGTGCTAGAGTCCTTCTCGCGAACACCGGGGAGCTGTTTTTT
NA	14	TRBV6-1	TRBJ2-2	many	CASSFSRGSGELFF	TGTGCCAGCAGCTTTTCCAGGGGATCCGGGGAGCTGTTTTTT
TRBD2	14	TRBV5-1	TRBJ2-7	NA	CASGGTSASYEQYF	TGCGCCAGCGGCGGGACTAGCGCTTCCTACGAGCAGTACTTC